This TCR beta chain came from a study of blood T cell repertoires in COVID-19. Sequenced by immunoSEQ multiplex PCR; TCRdb stores in-frame clones only, minus some. There are roughly 180,000 clones in the sample; roughly 84% occur only once, and 6.5% to 7.5% lies in the top ten. V trimming: 6 bases; J trimming: 8 bases; junction bases outside the gene matches: 3. Germline V gene data show CDR1 as MDHEN and CDR2 as SYDVKM. There are 13 residues in the CDR3. This clone was seen a few times. J is TRBJ1-6 and V is TRBV28, with 8 bases fitting TRBD1. The source material was peripheral blood. The sequence derives from an elderly man with COVID-19, enrolled during active disease. CDR3 coding DNA: TGTGCCAGCAGGCAGGGGGCAGATTCACCCCTCCACTTT. It yields the protein CASRQGADSPLHF.